A selection of T cell receptor beta chains follows, all from one sample in a study of blood T cell repertoires in COVID-19. Measured with immunoSEQ multiplex PCR; TCRdb has only the in-frame clones, and not every one. The table has around 250,000 clones, approximately 85% seen once. The specimen was PBMCs or T cells enriched from blood (not recorded which). These receptors originate from a woman between 45 and 60 years old who had recovered from COVID-19. Both conserved end residues are part of each CDR3. The order of the fields is J gene, D gene, V gene, clone size, CDR3 protein, CDR3 DNA. The D gene is left open where the match is weak. Clone size is given for some rows only: seen once, a few or many times, or a class if the clone is expanded.

TRBJ1-1,-,TRBV7-9,-,CASSFEQLNTEAFF,TGTGCCAGCAGCTTTGAACAATTGAACACTGAAGCTTTCTTT
TRBJ2-5,TRBD2,TRBV4-1,-,CASSQQTSLPETQYF,TGCGCCAGCAGCCAACAGACTAGCCTCCCAGAGACCCAGTACTTC
TRBJ2-1,TRBD1,TRBV27,-,CASSPGGGDRLYNEQFF,TGTGCCAGCAGCCCCGGAGGAGGGGACAGGTTATACAATGAGCAGTTCTTC
TRBJ2-7,-,TRBV2,-,CASTVSYEQYF,TGTGCCAGCACGGTTTCCTACGAGCAGTACTTC
TRBJ1-5,-,TRBV11-2,few,CASSARAENQPQHF,TGTGCCAGCAGCGCGAGGGCGGAAAATCAGCCCCAGCATTTT
TRBJ1-1,TRBD1,TRBV5-1,-,CASSPGTGNTEAFF,TGCGCCAGCAGCCCAGGGACAGGGAACACTGAAGCTTTCTTT
TRBJ2-5,TRBD2,TRBV28,once,CASSFGTSGRVRETQYF,TGTGCCAGCAGTTTCGGGACTAGCGGGAGAGTGAGGGAGACCCAGTACTTC
TRBJ2-3,TRBD2,TRBV7-2,-,CASSLGLAGTLYTDTQYF,TGTGCCAGCAGCTTAGGACTAGCGGGTACTCTATACACAGATACGCAGTATTTT
TRBJ1-2,TRBD1,TRBV7-2,once,CASSLAATGFYGYTF,TGTGCCAGCAGCTTAGCCGCGACAGGGTTCTATGGCTACACCTTC
TRBJ2-3,-,TRBV11-1,once,CASSGRQGTDTQYF,TGTGCCAGCAGCGGAAGACAGGGCACAGATACGCAGTATTTT
TRBJ2-1,TRBD2,TRBV2,-,CASSLAGLHEQFF,TGTGCCAGCAGTTTAGCGGGGTTGCATGAGCAGTTCTTC
TRBJ2-1,-,TRBV12-3/TRBV12-4,-,CASSLGPNEQFF,TGTGCCAGCAGTTTGGGGCCCAATGAGCAGTTCTTC
TRBJ1-2,-,TRBV2,-,CASSSGGSYGYTF,TGTGCCAGCAGTTCCGGTGGTAGCTATGGCTACACCTTC
TRBJ2-7,-,TRBV11-2,-,CASSPLGLYYEQYF,TGTGCCAGCAGCCCACTAGGACTTTACTACGAGCAGTACTTC
TRBJ2-7,TRBD1,TRBV4-1,-,CASSPRTGINEQYF,TGCGCCAGCAGCCCTCGGACAGGGATCAACGAGCAGTACTTC
TRBJ2-5,-,TRBV28,few,CASSSYQETQYF,TGTGCCAGCAGTTCGTACCAAGAGACCCAGTACTTC
TRBJ1-5,TRBD1,TRBV6-1,-,CASSAAEGQGATQPQHF,TGTGCCAGCAGTGCCGCCGAGGGACAGGGCGCGACTCAGCCCCAGCATTTT
TRBJ1-1,-,TRBV29-1,-,CSALEANLVDTEAFF,TGCAGCGCCCTTGAGGCGAATTTGGTGGACACTGAAGCTTTCTTT
TRBJ2-7,TRBD2,TRBV18,-,CASSTSGGSEQYF,TGTGCCAGCTCAACGTCGGGAGGGAGCGAGCAGTACTTC
TRBJ1-2,TRBD1,TRBV14,few,CASSQFRDRHGYTF,TGTGCCAGCAGCCAGTTCCGGGACAGGCATGGCTACACCTTC
TRBJ2-4,-,TRBV20-1,-,CSAGVQGQGYF,TGCAGTGCTGGGGTGCAGGGCCAGGGGTACTTC
TRBJ1-5,-,TRBV6-5,-,CASSPEEGQPQHF,TGTGCCAGCAGCCCGGAGGAGGGTCAGCCCCAGCATTTT
TRBJ1-1,-,TRBV16,-,CASSRGGTEAFF,TGTGCCAGCAGCCGTGGGGGGACTGAAGCTTTCTTT
TRBJ2-1,TRBD2,TRBV15,-,CATSRGGTEQFF,TGTGCCACCAGCAGGGGAGGGACTGAGCAGTTCTTC
TRBJ2-5,-,TRBV24-1,-,CATSDAPGLQETQYF,TGTGCCACCAGTGATGCACCGGGACTCCAAGAGACCCAGTACTTC
TRBJ1-5,-,TRBV28,once,CASSLMGGYQPQHF,TGTGCCAGCAGTTTAATGGGGGGGTATCAGCCCCAGCATTTT
TRBJ2-1,TRBD2,TRBV5-1,-,CASSSAGLAGRNEQFF,TGCGCCAGCAGCTCCGCCGGACTAGCGGGAAGGAATGAGCAGTTCTTC
TRBJ2-3,TRBD2,TRBV5-4,-,CASSSGGLAGLKDTQYF,TGTGCCAGCAGCTCCGGGGGGCTAGCGGGATTGAAAGATACGCAGTATTTT
TRBJ1-1,TRBD1,TRBV5-1,-,CASRGTVRSNTEAFF,TGCGCCAGTCGGGGGACAGTACGGTCGAACACTGAAGCTTTCTTT
TRBJ2-5,TRBD1,TRBV24-1,-,CATSDAGTGKETQYF,TGTGCCACCAGTGATGCCGGGACAGGAAAAGAGACCCAGTACTTC
TRBJ1-2,-,TRBV2,-,CASRVLIYGYTF,TGTGCCAGCAGAGTACTTATCTATGGCTACACCTTC
TRBJ1-2,-,TRBV12-3/TRBV12-4,-,CASSRANYGYTF,TGTGCCAGCAGTCGAGCTAACTATGGCTACACCTTC
TRBJ1-1,-,TRBV19,-,CASGGGRWRNTEAFF,TGTGCCAGTGGTGGGGGGAGGTGGAGGAACACTGAAGCTTTCTTT
TRBJ1-2,TRBD1,TRBV5-1,-,CASSLIVQGVDGYTF,TGCGCCAGCAGCTTGATCGTCCAGGGGGTAGATGGCTACACCTTC
TRBJ1-5,TRBD1,TRBV7-9,once,CASSQTGEHQPQHF,TGTGCCAGCAGCCAGACAGGGGAACATCAGCCCCAGCATTTT
TRBJ2-4,-,TRBV15,-,CATSSESNIQYF,TGTGCCACCAGCAGTGAGAGTAACATTCAGTACTTC
TRBJ2-7,TRBD2,TRBV11-1,-,CASSLDYAGGIYEQYF,TGTGCCAGCAGCTTAGATTACGCGGGAGGTATCTACGAGCAGTACTTC
TRBJ1-1,-,TRBV4-1,-,CASSQMGWEGGTEAFF,TGCGCCAGCAGCCAAATGGGGTGGGAGGGAGGCACTGAAGCTTTCTTT
TRBJ2-1,TRBD1,TRBV29-1,-,CSDGSGQGIYNEQFF,TGCAGCGACGGATCGGGACAGGGAATTTACAATGAGCAGTTCTTC
TRBJ2-5,TRBD1,TRBV24-1,-,CATSDPGTAGETQYF,TGTGCCACCAGTGACCCCGGGACAGCTGGGGAGACCCAGTACTTC
TRBJ1-2,TRBD1,TRBV3-1/TRBV3-2,-,CASRQGQGYTF,TGTGCCTCAAGACAGGGGCAAGGCTACACCTTC
TRBJ2-1,TRBD2,TRBV28,-,CASSFLAVHEQFF,TGTGCCAGCAGTTTTCTAGCGGTCCATGAGCAGTTCTTC
TRBJ2-1,-,TRBV7-9,-,CASSSLATEQFF,TGTGCCAGCAGCTCGTTAGCGACTGAGCAGTTCTTC
TRBJ2-2,TRBD2,TRBV28,-,CASSKAGVENTGELFF,TGTGCCAGCAGCAAAGCGGGAGTAGAGAACACCGGGGAGCTGTTTTTT
TRBJ2-7,TRBD2,TRBV5-1,-,CASSLSFRAGASYEQYF,TGCGCCAGCAGCTTGTCGTTTCGGGCGGGAGCATCTTACGAGCAGTACTTC
TRBJ2-2,-,TRBV19,-,CASSNRAVNTGELFF,TGTGCCAGTAGTAACAGGGCTGTGAACACCGGGGAGCTGTTTTTT
TRBJ1-2,-,TRBV7-2,-,CASSLAGAGLGYTF,TGTGCCAGCAGCTTAGCGGGTGCAGGGCTTGGCTACACCTTC
TRBJ2-2,TRBD2,TRBV7-6,-,CASSFTLLAGGPNTGELFF,TGTGCCAGCAGCTTCACTTTACTAGCGGGAGGGCCGAACACCGGGGAGCTGTTTTTT
TRBJ2-2,TRBD1,TRBV7-3,-,CASSSGTGNTGELFF,TGTGCCAGCAGTTCCGGGACAGGGAACACCGGGGAGCTGTTTTTT
TRBJ2-7,TRBD2,TRBV5-1,-,CASSPGGTSGRRINYEQYF,TGCGCCAGCAGCCCGGGAGGGACTAGCGGGAGGCGAATCAACTACGAGCAGTACTTC
TRBJ1-1,TRBD1,TRBV7-9,-,CASSSRDRVAEAFF,TGTGCCAGCAGCTCCCGGGACAGGGTCGCTGAAGCTTTCTTT
TRBJ2-7,-,TRBV3-1/TRBV3-2,few,CASSMGHLSSYEQYF,TGTGCCAGCAGCATGGGACACCTGAGCTCCTACGAGCAGTACTTC
TRBJ2-2,-,TRBV11-3,-,CASSLTGNTGELFF,TGTGCCAGCAGCCTAACAGGGAACACCGGGGAGCTGTTTTTT
TRBJ2-6,-,TRBV2,-,CASSAQAGANVLTF,TGTGCCAGCAGTGCCCAGGCTGGGGCCAACGTCCTGACTTTC